This T cell receptor beta chain was identified in a study of blood T cell repertoires in COVID-19. Study-level information: Acute and convalescent COVID-19 samples came from the United States, Italy and Spain.

CDR1 and CDR2 (germline): SGDLS, YYNGEE. The CDR3 is 17 amino acids. J was trimmed by 5 bases and V by 3 bases; bases with no gene match: 14. In the original analysis: Amplified reference gene primers provided the basis for estimating nucleated cell counts. Profiled with immunoSEQ multiplex PCR; TCRdb holds only in-frame clones, not every one. For V, J and clone size, that table is used; D and trimming come from the DNA. The sample holds some 250,000 clones, around 87% seen once. Sequenced: peripheral blood. This rearrangement joins TRBV9 to TRBJ2-1; 7 bases line up with TRBD1. This clonotype originated in a woman aged 25 to 45 who had recovered from COVID-19. CDR3 amino acids: CASSANPDREAHNEQFF. CDR3 DNA: TGTGCCAGCAGCGCCAACCCCGACAGGGAAGCCCACAATGAGCAGTTCTTC.